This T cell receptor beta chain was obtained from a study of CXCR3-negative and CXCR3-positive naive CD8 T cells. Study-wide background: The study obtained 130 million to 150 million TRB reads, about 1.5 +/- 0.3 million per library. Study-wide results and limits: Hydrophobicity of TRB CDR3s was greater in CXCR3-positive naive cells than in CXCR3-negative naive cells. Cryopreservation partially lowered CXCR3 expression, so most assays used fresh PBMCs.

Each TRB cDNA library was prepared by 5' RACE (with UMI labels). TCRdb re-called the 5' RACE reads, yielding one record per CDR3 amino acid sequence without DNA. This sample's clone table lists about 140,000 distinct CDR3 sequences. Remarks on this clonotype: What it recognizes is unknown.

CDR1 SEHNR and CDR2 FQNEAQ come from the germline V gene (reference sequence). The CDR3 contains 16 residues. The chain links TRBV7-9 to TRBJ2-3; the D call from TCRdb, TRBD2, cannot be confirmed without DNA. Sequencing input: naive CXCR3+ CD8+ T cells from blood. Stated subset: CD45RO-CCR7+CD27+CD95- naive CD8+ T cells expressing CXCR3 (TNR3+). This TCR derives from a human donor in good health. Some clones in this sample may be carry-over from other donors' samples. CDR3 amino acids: CASSPRTSGSSDTQYF.